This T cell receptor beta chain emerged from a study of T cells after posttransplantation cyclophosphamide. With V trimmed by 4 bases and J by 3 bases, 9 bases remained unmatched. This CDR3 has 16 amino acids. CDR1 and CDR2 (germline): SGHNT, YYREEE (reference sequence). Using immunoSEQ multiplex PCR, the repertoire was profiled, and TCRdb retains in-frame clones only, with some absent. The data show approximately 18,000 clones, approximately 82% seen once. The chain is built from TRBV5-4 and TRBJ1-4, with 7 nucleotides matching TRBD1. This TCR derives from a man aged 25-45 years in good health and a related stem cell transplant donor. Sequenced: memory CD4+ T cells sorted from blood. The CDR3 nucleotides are TGTGCCAGCAGCAGGACAGGTGCCGGAGCTAATGAAAAACTGTTTTTT. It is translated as CASSRTGAGANEKLFF.